This TCR beta chain was obtained from a study of blood T cell repertoires in COVID-19 (dated by TCRdb to about 2020). With regard to the full study: The collaborator samples originated in the United States, Italy and Spain and spanned the acute and convalescent phases of COVID-19. The prospective study material was composed of cDNA or gDNA derived from T cells, B-cell-depleted T cells, or PBMCs. The dataset comprised deeply sampled blood TCRbeta repertoires from subjects exposed to, actively infected with, or recovered from COVID-19. A freely available public database, intended as a resource for researchers studying the immune response to SARS-CoV-2, is where the repertoires were released. The samples were drawn from the first 160 participants of the ongoing ImmuneRACE study and from 1,254 subjects provided by 6 global collaborators. Nearly every sample came with metadata listing a de-identified subject ID, COVID-19 status, age in years and sex. HLA class I and class II types, where available, came from metadata supplied by the sample provider rather than from assay-based typing.

TCRbeta CDR3 regions were amplified from genomic DNA by means of the immunoSEQ Assay, a bias-controlled multiplex PCR. The authors' analysis ran thus. The number of nucleated cells in each sample was estimated from the amplification of reference gene primers within the assay. Sequence reads were collapsed and filtered to measure the absolute abundance of every unique TCRbeta CDR3 rearrangement. Productive Simpson clonality was computed per sample as the square root of Simpson's diversity index over productive rearrangements. TCRdb limited this immuneACCESS table to in-frame rearrangements with V and J called. A share of clones is missing; checked studies link under half to unresolved V genes, and the rest is unexplained. V and J calls and clone size follow that table, whereas D and trimming were derived from the DNA. For this sample the table gives approximately 170,000 clones, of which 84% were detected only once. Of the sample, 3.2% is held by the ten largest clones.

Results the study describes overall, beyond this receptor: The amount of clinical and demographic metadata varied by source and participant and was provided uncurated.

CDR1 is given as SNHLY and CDR2 as FYNNEI, both from the germline V gene. The CDR3 covers 14 residues, taking in both the cysteine and the phenylalanine. Left in the record is the CDR3 DNA by itself, 42 bases read in frame from the first base. The germline V and J ends show losses of 11 bases and 0 bases respectively, and no gene match explains 6 bases of the junction. In the prospective study, participants were roughly 18 to 89 years old, resided in 25 or so geographic areas of the United States, and were enrolled through a virtual design. To assign participants to cohorts, the prospective study relied on clinical history that participants themselves reported in a screening survey and a study questionnaire. For ImmuneRACE Cohort 3, a participant was defined as recovered based on two consecutive negative NP/OP PCR tests, clearance by a healthcare professional, or resolution of symptoms. In the prospective study, whole blood, serum and a nasopharyngeal or oropharyngeal swab were collected from each participant by mobile phlebotomists. Over a roughly 2-month period, participants in the prospective study had the option of providing additional blood draws and questionnaires. Before DNA extraction, blood samples from the prospective study were shipped at room temperature or frozen.

Turning to this clone: There is no known antigen for this receptor. No base quality information exists; no much larger clone differs at one position.

The receptor comes from a woman in her 30s who had recovered from COVID-19. Recombination connected TRBV2 to TRBJ1-1; 10 nucleotides in the junction match TRBD1. What was sequenced was PBMCs or T cells enriched from blood (not recorded which). DNA sequence: TGTGCCTCGGACAGGGGGACTTTGAACACTGAAGCTTTCTTT. The translation is CASDRGTLNTEAFF.